This T cell receptor (beta chain) was captured by sequencing in a study of identical twins. Points from the study as a whole: For out-of-frame alpha sequences shared by twins, low generation probability was in excess.

TCRdb fed the 5' RACE reads into MiXCR, producing one record per CDR3 protein. The sample holds approximately 220,000 distinct CDR3 sequences, about 7.5% seen once. Germline V gene sequence: CDR1 SGHNT, CDR2 YYREEE (reference sequence). The CDR3 contains 18 residues. V was pared by 0 bases and J by 4 bases, with 8 bases of the junction left unmatched. A few counts support this clonotype. The target antigen is unknown. These same data were also listed under a study on yellow fever vaccine responses in identical twins. This second study notes: In identical twins, vaccine T cell responses appeared partly shared and partly individual.

This sequence joins TRBV5-4 and TRBJ2-5, with 14 bases that match TRBD2. The sequenced sample consisted of memory (CD45RO+) T cells sorted from blood. This receptor was identified in a woman younger than 30 in good health. The CDR3 loop reads CASSLDGTSGSGRETQYF. The CDR3 DNA sequence: TGTGCCAGCAGCTTGGACGGGACTAGCGGGAGTGGTCGAGAGACCCAGTACTTC.